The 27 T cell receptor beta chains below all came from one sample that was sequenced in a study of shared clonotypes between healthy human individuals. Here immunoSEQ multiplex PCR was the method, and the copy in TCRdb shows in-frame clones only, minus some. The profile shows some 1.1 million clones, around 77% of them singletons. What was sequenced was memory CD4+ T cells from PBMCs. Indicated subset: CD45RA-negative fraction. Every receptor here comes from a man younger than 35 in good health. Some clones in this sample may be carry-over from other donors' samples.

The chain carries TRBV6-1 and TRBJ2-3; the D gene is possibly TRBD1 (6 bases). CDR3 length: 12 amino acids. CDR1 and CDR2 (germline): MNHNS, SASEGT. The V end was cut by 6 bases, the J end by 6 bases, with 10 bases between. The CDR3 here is CASSRQADTQYF. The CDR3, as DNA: TGTGCCAGCAGCCGACAGGCGGATACGCAGTATTTT.

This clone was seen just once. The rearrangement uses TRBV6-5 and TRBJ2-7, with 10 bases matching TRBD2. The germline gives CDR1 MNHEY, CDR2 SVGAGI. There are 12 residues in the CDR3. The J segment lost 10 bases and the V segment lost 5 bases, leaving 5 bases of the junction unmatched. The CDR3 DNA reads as TGTGCCAGCAGTAGCGGGAGGGACTTCCAGTACTTC. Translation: CASSSGRDFQYF.

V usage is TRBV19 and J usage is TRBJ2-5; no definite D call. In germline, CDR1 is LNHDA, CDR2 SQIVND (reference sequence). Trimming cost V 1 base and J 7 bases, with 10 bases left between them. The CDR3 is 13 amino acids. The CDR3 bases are TGTGCCAGTAGTATAGCAACCATGGGGACCCAGTACTTC. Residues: CASSIATMGTQYF.

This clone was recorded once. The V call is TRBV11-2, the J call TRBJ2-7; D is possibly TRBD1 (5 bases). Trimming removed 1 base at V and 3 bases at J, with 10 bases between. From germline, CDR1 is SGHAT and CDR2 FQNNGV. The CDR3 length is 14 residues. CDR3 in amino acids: CASSLVVGVYEQYF. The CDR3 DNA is TGTGCCAGCAGCTTAGTGGTAGGGGTCTACGAGCAGTACTTC.

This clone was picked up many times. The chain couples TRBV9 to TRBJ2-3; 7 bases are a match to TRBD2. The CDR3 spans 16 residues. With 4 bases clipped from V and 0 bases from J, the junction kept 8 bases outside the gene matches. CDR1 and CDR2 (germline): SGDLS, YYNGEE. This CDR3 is CASSPSTSASTDTQYF. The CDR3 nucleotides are TGTGCCAGCAGCCCCTCCACTAGCGCTAGCACAGATACGCAGTATTTT.

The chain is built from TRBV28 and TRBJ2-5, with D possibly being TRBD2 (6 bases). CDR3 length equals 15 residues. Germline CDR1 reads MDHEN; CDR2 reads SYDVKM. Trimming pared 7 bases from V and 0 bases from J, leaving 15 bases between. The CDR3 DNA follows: TGTGCCAGCACCTCAAGCGGGTCGTACCAAGAGACCCAGTACTTC. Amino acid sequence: CASTSSGSYQETQYF. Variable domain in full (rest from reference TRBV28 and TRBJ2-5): DVKVTQSSRYLVKRTGEKVFLECVQDMDHENMFWYRQDPGLGLRLIYFSYDVKMKEKGDIPEGYSVSREKKERFSLILESASTNQTSMYLCASTSSGSYQETQYFGPGTRLLVL.

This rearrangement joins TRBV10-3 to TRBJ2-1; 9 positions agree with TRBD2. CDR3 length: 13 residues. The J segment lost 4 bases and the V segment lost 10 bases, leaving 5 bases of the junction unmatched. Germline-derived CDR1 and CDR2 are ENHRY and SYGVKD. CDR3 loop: CATATSGYNEQFF. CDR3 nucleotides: TGTGCCACCGCTACTAGCGGGTACAATGAGCAGTTCTTC.

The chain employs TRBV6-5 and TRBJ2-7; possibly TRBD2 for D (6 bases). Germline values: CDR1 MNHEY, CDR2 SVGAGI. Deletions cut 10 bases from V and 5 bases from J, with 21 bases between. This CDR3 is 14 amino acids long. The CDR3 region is CATRDGGIIDEQYF. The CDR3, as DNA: TGTGCCACCAGGGACGGGGGAATTATCGACGAGCAGTACTTC.

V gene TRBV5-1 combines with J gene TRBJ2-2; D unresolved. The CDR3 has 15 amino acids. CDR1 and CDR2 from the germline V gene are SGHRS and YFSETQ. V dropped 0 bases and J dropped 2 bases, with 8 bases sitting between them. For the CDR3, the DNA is TGCGCCAGCAGCTTGGAGCCACCCAACACCGGGGAGCTGTTTTTT. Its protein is CASSLEPPNTGELFF. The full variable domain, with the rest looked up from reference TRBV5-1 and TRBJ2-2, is KAGVTQTPRYLIKTRGQQVTLSCSPISGHRSVSWYQQTPGQGLQFLFEYFSETQRNKGNFPGRFSGRQFSNSRSEMNVSTLELGDSALYLCASSLEPPNTGELFFGEGSRLTVL.

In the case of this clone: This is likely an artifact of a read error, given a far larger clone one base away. The chain's CDR3 is CASSVRAGGYNEQFF. The CDR3 bases are TGTGCCAGCAGCGTGCGAGCGGGAGGATACAATGAGCAGTTCTTC. The chain combines TRBV11-2 with TRBJ2-1; 9 positions match TRBD2. CDR1 SGHAT and CDR2 FQNNGV come from the germline V gene. CDR3 length equals 15 residues. Trimming cost V 5 bases and J 4 bases; bases outside gene matches: 6.

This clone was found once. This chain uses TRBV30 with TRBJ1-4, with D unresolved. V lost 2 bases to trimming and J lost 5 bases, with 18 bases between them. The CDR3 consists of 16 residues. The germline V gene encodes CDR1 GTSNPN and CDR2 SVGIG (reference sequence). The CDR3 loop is CAWSNPRTQSNEKLFF. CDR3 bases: TGTGCCTGGAGTAACCCCAGGACGCAGTCGAATGAAAAACTGTTTTTT.

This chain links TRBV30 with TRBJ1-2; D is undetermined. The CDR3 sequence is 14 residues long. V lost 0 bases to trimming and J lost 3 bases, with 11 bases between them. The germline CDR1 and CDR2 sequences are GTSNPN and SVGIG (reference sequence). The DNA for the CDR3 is TGTGCCTGGAGTGTAATTGGGTCTGACTATGGCTACACCTTC. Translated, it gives CAWSVIGSDYGYTF.

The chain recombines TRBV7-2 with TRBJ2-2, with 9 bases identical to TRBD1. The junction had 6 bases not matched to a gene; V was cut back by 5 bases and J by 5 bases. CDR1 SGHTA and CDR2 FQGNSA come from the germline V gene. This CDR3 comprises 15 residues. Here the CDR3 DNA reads TGTGCCAGCAGCCCCCGGGGGACAGGGACCGGGGAGCTGTTTTTT. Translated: CASSPRGTGTGELFF.

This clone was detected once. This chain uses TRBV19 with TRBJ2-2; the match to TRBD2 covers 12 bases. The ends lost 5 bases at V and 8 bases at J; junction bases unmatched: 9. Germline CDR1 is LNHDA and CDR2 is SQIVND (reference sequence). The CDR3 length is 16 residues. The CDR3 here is CASSSGLAGFAGELFF. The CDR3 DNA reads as TGTGCCAGTAGTTCCGGACTAGCGGGATTCGCTGGGGAGCTGTTTTTT.

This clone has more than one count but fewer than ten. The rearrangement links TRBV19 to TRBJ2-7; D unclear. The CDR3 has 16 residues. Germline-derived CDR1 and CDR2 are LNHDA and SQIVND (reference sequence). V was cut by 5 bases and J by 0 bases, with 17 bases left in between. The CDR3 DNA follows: TGTGCCAGTAGTCACACACCGAACCCAACCTCCTACGAGCAGTACTTC. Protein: CASSHTPNPTSYEQYF.

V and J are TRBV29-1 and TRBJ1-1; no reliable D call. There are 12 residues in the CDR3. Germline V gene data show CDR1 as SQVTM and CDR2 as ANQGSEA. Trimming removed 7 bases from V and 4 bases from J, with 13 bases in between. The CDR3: CSADRGSTEAFF. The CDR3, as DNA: TGCAGCGCAGACCGAGGGAGCACTGAAGCTTTCTTT.

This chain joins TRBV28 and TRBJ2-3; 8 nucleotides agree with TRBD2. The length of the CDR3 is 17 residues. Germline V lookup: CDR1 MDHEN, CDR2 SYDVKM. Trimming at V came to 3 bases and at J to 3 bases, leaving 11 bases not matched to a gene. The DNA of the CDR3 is TGTGCCAGCAGTTTCCCCTCCTTCGGGAGGGGAACAGATACGCAGTATTTT. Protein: CASSFPSFGRGTDTQYF.

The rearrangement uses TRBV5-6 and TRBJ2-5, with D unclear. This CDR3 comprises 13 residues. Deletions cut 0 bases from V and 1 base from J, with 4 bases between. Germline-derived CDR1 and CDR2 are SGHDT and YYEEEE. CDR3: CASSLDAQETQYF. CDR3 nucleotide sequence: TGTGCCAGCAGCTTGGATGCCCAAGAGACCCAGTACTTC.

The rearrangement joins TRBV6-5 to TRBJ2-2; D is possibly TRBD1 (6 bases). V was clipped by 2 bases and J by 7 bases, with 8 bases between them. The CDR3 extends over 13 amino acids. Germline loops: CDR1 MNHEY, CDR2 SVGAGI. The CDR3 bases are TGTGCCAGCAGTTACCCAGGGGTCGGGGAGCTGTTTTTT. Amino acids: CASSYPGVGELFF.

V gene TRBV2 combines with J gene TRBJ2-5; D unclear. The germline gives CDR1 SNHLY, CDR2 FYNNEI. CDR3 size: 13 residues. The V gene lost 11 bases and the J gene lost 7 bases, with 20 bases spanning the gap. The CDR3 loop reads CAGLSDGPGTQYF. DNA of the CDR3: TGTGCCGGTCTCTCGGACGGCCCAGGGACCCAGTACTTC.

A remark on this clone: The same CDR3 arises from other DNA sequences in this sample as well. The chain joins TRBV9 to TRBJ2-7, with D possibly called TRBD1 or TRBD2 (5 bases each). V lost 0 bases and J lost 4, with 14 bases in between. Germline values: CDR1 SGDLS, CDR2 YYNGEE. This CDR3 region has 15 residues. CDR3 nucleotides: TGTGCCAGCAGCGTAGGAGGGGCCGGCGGTTACGAGCAGTACTTC. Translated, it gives CASSVGGAGGYEQYF.

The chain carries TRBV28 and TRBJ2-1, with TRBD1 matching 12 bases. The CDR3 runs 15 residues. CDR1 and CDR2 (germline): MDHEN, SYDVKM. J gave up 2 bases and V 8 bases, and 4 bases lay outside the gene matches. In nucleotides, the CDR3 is TGTGCCAGCGGGACAGGGGGCTTCGCCTACAATGAGCAGTTCTTC. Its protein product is CASGTGGFAYNEQFF.

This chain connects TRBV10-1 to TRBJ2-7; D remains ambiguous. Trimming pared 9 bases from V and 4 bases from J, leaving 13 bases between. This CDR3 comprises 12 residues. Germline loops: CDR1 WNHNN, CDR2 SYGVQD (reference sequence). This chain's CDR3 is CARRNDWYEQYF. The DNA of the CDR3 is TGCGCCAGGAGGAATGATTGGTACGAGCAGTACTTC.

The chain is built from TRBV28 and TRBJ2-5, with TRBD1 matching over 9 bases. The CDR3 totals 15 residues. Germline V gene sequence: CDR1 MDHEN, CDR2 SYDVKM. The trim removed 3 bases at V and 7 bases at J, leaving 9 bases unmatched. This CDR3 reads CASSLPQGALGTQYF. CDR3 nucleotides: TGTGCCAGCAGTTTGCCACAGGGGGCGCTGGGGACCCAGTACTTC.

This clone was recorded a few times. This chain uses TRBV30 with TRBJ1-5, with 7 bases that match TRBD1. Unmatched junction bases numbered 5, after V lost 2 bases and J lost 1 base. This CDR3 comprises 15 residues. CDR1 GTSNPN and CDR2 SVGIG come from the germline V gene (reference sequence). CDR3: CAWSKGAKSNQPQHF. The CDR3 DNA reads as TGTGCCTGGAGTAAGGGGGCGAAAAGCAATCAGCCCCAGCATTTT.

CDR3 DNA: TGCAGCGTTGGTGTTGACTCCTACAATGAGCAGTTCTTC. Amino acid sequence: CSVGVDSYNEQFF. The chain has TRBV29-1 and TRBJ2-1, with D uncertain. Per the germline V gene, CDR1 is SQVTM and CDR2 is ANQGSEA. The CDR3 runs 13 residues. Trimming removed 4 bases at V and 0 bases at J, with 7 bases between.

CDR3 loop: CASSPGPLETQYF. The CDR3 DNA sequence: TGTGCCAGCAGCCCCGGACCTCTCGAGACCCAGTACTTC. This chain joins TRBV5-6 and TRBJ2-5; D remains unclear. V was clipped by 4 bases and J by 5 bases, with 12 bases between them. Germline V gene data show CDR1 as SGHDT and CDR2 as YYEEEE. The CDR3 contains 13 residues.